This T cell receptor beta chain came from a study of blood T cell repertoires in COVID-19. The CDR3 runs 13 residues. V dropped 5 bases and J dropped 7 bases, with 14 bases sitting between them. Germline V lookup: CDR1 LGHNA, CDR2 YNFKEQ. The table came from immunoSEQ multiplex PCR; TCRdb's copy has only in-frame clones and leaves some out. The sample consists of about 180,000 clones, around 87% of them appearing once. This clone was observed once. Sequencing was performed on peripheral blood. The chain couples TRBV4-2 to TRBJ1-2; TRBD1 is a possible D gene (6 bases). The TCR originated in a man aged 40-49 years with active or convalescent COVID-19. The CDR3 DNA is TGTGCCAGCAGCTCAACAGGGTCGCGTGGCTACACCTTC. It translates to CASSSTGSRGYTF.